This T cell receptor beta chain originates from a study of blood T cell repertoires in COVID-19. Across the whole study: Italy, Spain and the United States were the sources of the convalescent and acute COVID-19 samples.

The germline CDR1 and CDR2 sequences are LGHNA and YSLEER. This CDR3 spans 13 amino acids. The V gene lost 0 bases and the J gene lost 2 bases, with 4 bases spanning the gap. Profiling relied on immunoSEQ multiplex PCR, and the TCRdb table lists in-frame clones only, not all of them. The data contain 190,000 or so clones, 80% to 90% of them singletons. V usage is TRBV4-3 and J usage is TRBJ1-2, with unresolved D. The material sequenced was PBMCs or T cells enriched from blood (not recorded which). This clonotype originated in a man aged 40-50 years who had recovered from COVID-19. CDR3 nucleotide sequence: TGCGCCAGCAGCCAAGATTTAAACTATGGCTACACCTTC. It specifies CASSQDLNYGYTF.